The T cell receptor (beta chain) described here comes from a study of blood T cell repertoires in COVID-19. J was trimmed by 2 bases and V by 5 bases; bases with no gene match: 7. The CDR3 is made up of 15 amino acids. Germline V gene sequence: CDR1 PRHDT, CDR2 FYEKMQ (reference sequence). The method was immunoSEQ multiplex PCR; TCRdb's version includes in-frame clones alone and lacks a portion of them. The sample shows over 200,000 clones, 83% of them seen only once. Patients at the Seattle site were enrolled during active infection and followed longitudinally. This clone was seen only a few times. Sequenced material: peripheral blood. The clonotype was recovered from a woman in her 30s with COVID-19, enrolled during active disease. J is TRBJ2-7 and V is TRBV13, with 9 nucleotides matching TRBD1. In nucleotides, the CDR3 is TGTGCCAGCAGCCTAACAGGGGGCAGCACCTACGAGCAGTACTTC. As protein: CASSLTGGSTYEQYF.